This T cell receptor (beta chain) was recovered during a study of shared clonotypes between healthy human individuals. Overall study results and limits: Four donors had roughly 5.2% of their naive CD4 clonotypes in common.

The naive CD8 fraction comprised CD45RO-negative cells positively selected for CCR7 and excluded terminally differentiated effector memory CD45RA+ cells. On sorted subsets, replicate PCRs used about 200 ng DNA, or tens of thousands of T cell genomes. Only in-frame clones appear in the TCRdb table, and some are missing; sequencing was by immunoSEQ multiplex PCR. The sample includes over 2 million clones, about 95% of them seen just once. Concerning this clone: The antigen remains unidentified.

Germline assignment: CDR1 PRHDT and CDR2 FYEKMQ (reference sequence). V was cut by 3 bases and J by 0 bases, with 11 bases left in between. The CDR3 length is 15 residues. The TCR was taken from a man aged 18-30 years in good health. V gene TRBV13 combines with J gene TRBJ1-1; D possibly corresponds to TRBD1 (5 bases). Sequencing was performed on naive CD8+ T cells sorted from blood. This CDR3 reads CASSLRQPLNTEAFF. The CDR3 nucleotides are TGTGCCAGCAGCTTGAGACAGCCCCTGAACACTGAAGCTTTCTTT. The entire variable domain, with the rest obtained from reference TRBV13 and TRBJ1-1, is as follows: AAGVIQSPRHLIKEKRETATLKCYPIPRHDTVYWYQQGPGQDPQFLISFYEKMQSDKGSIPDRFSAQQFSDYHSELNMSSLELGDSALYFCASSLRQPLNTEAFFGQGTRLTVV.